This record covers a single T cell receptor beta chain. Its specificity is unknown. The source of the sample is a study of identical twins. One entry per CDR3 protein results from TCRdb running MiXCR on the 5' RACE reads. This repertoire shows fewer than 650,000 distinct CDR3 sequences, 9.6% found once; its top ten account for roughly 3.2%. The germline CDR1 and CDR2 sequences are SGHRS and YFSETQ. V lost 4 bases and J 5 bases, leaving 12 bases between the germline ends. The length of the CDR3 is 13 residues. Findings and caveats of the study: Alpha sequences that were out-of-frame and twin-shared showed an excess of low generation probability.

The same sample was also used in a study of yellow fever vaccine responses in identical twins.

The chain employs TRBV5-1 and TRBJ2-5; D not certain. Material: PBMCs. The clonotype was recovered from a woman under 30 in good health. Here the CDR3 DNA reads TGCGCCAGCAGCGCGACCACGCTGGAGACCCAGTACTTC. It translates to CASSATTLETQYF.